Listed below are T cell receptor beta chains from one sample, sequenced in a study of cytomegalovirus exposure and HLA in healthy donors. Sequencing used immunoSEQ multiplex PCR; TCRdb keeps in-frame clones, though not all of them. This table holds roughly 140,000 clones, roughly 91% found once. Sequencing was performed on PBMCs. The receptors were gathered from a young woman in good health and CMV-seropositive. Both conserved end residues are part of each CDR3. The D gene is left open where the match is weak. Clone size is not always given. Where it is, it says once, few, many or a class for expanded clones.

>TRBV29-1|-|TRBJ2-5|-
CSVLVSQETQYF
TGCAGCGTCCTCGTTAGCCAAGAGACCCAGTACTTC
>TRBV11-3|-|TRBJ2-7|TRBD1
CASSLGPGQSSYEQYF
TGTGCCAGCAGCTTAGGTCCGGGACAGAGCTCCTACGAGCAGTACTTC
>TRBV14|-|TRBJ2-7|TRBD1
CASSQVRGQPSEQYF
TGTGCCAGCAGCCAAGTACGGGGACAGCCTAGCGAGCAGTACTTC
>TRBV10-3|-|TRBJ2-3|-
CAISEADTQYF
TGTGCCATCAGTGAAGCGGATACGCAGTATTTT
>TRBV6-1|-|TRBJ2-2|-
CASSERGKGANTGELFF
TGTGCCAGCAGTGAGAGGGGCAAGGGGGCGAACACCGGGGAGCTGTTTTTT
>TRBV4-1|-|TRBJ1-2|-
CASSPRTHNYGYTF
TGCGCCAGCAGCCCACGGACACATAACTATGGCTACACCTTC
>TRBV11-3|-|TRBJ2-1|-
CASSLDTTYNEQFF
TGTGCCAGCAGCTTAGATACAACGTACAATGAGCAGTTCTTC
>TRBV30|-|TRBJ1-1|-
CAWSVQSGTEAFF
TGTGCCTGGAGTGTACAAAGCGGCACTGAAGCTTTCTTT
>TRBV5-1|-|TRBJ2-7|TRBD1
CASSRDRVYEQYF
TGCGCCAGCAGTCGGGACAGGGTGTACGAGCAGTACTTC
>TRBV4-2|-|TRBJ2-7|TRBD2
CASSRTGTRSYEQYF
TGTGCCAGCAGCCGGACCGGGACTAGATCCTACGAGCAGTACTTC
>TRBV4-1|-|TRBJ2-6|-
CASSQVILSGANVLTF
TGCGCCAGCAGCCAAGTTATTCTATCTGGGGCCAACGTCCTGACTTTC
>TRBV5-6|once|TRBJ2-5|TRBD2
CASSSRTSGRVKETQYF
TGTGCCAGCAGCAGCCGGACTAGCGGGAGGGTAAAGGAGACCCAGTACTTC
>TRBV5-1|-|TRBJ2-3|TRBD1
CASSKRGQASTDTQYF
TGCGCCAGCAGCAAAAGAGGACAGGCGAGCACAGATACGCAGTATTTT
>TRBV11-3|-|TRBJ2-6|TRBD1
CASSPGQGDFGANVLTF
TGTGCCAGCAGCCCGGGACAGGGGGATTTTGGGGCCAACGTCCTGACTTTC
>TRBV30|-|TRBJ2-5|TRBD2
CAWGGLALEETQYF
TGTGCCTGGGGGGGACTAGCGCTAGAAGAGACCCAGTACTTC
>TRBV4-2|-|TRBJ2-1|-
CASSQEREANSYNEQFF
TGTGCCAGCAGCCAAGAAAGAGAAGCGAACTCCTACAATGAGCAGTTCTTC
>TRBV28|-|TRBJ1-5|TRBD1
CASSLGAQGASGQPQHF
TGTGCCAGCAGTTTAGGGGCTCAGGGGGCGTCTGGTCAGCCCCAGCATTTT
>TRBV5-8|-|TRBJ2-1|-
CASSGIDRYNEQFF
TGTGCCAGCAGCGGCATTGACAGGTACAATGAGCAGTTCTTC
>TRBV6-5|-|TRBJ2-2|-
CASIRPNTGELFF
TGTGCCAGCATCCGTCCTAACACCGGGGAGCTGTTTTTT
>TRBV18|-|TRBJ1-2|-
CASSPERESGYTF
TGTGCCAGCTCACCCGAGAGGGAAAGTGGCTACACCTTC
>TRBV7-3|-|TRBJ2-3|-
CASRLEAGTDTQYF
TGTGCCAGCAGACTAGAGGCGGGGACAGATACGCAGTATTTT
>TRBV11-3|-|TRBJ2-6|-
CASSLGLSGANVLTF
TGTGCCAGCAGTTTGGGCCTCTCTGGGGCCAACGTCCTGACTTTC
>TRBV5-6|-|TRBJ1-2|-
CASSFRASGGYTF
TGTGCCAGCAGCTTTCGAGCCTCGGGGGGCTACACCTTC
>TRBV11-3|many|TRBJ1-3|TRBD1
CASSSLQGASTGNTIYF
TGTGCCAGCAGTTCCCTCCAGGGGGCGAGTACCGGAAACACCATATATTTT
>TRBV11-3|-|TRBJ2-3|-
CASSGGWREAPDTQYF
TGTGCCAGCAGCGGGGGGTGGAGGGAGGCCCCAGATACGCAGTATTTT
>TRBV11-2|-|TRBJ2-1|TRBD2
CASTGLGFDEQFF
TGTGCCAGCACGGGACTAGGATTCGATGAGCAGTTCTTC
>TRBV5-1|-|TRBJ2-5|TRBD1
CASSTGQNQETQYF
TGCGCCAGCAGCACGGGACAGAACCAAGAGACCCAGTACTTC
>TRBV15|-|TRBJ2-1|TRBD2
CATSPQGGRKFF
TGTGCCACCAGCCCTCAGGGAGGGAGGAAGTTCTTC
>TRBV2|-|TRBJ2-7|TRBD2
CASTVAGGPYYEQYF
TGTGCCAGCACCGTAGCGGGAGGGCCCTACTACGAGCAGTACTTC
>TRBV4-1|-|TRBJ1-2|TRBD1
CASSQARGQLNYGYTF
TGCGCCAGCAGCCAGGCTCGGGGACAGCTGAACTATGGCTACACCTTC
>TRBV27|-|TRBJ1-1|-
CASSLSLKGSEAFF
TGTGCCAGCAGTTTATCCCTTAAGGGGTCTGAAGCTTTCTTT
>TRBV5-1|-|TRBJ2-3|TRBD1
CASSSAGGGMVADTQYF
TGCGCCAGCAGCTCCGCAGGGGGCGGGATGGTGGCAGATACGCAGTATTTT
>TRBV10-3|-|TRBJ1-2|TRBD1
CAISETRDRVHYGYTF
TGTGCCATCAGTGAGACCCGGGACAGGGTTCACTATGGCTACACCTTC
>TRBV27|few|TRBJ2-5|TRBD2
CASSYWASGRETQYF
TGTGCCAGCAGTTATTGGGCTAGCGGGAGAGAGACCCAGTACTTC
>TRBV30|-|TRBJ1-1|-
CAWSRDSLLVNTEAFF
TGTGCCTGGAGCCGAGACAGTCTCTTAGTGAACACTGAAGCTTTCTTT
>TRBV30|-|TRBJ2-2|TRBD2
CAWSRRTSGGTGELFF
TGTGCCTGGAGCCGAAGGACTAGCGGAGGCACCGGGGAGCTGTTTTTT
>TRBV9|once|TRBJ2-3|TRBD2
CASSVGGGSTDTQYF
TGTGCCAGCAGCGTCGGGGGGGGATCCACAGATACGCAGTATTTT
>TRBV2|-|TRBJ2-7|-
CASRIGLSSYEQYF
TGTGCCAGCCGAATTGGACTATCCTCCTACGAGCAGTACTTC
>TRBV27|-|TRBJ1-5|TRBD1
CASSSVWTGGNQPQHF
TGTGCCAGCAGTTCAGTATGGACAGGGGGGAATCAGCCCCAGCATTTT
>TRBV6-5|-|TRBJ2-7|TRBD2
CASSFAAGGPYEQYF
TGTGCCAGCAGTTTCGCGGCGGGAGGGCCCTACGAGCAGTACTTC
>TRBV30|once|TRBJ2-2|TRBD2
CAWKASGRPGELFF
TGTGCCTGGAAGGCTAGCGGGAGGCCCGGGGAGCTGTTTTTT
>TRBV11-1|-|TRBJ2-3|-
CASSLTGSRDTQYF
TGTGCCAGCAGCTTAACCGGGAGTAGAGATACGCAGTATTTT
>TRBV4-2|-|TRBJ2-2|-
CASSQEREHTGELFF
TGTGCCAGCAGCCAGGAACGGGAGCACACCGGGGAGCTGTTTTTT
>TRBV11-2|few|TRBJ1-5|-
CASSFTLHQPQHF
TGTGCCAGCAGCTTCACTCTTCATCAGCCCCAGCATTTT
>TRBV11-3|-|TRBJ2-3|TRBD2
CASSSSGSGTDTQYF
TGTGCCAGCAGCTCAAGCGGGAGTGGCACAGATACGCAGTATTTT
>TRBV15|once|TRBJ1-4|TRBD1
CATSRALTGDLVSEKLFF
TGTGCCACCAGCAGGGCCCTGACAGGGGATTTGGTTAGTGAAAAACTGTTTTTT
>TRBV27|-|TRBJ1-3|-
CASSPGRGTGNTIYF
TGTGCCAGCAGCCCTGGCAGGGGAACTGGAAACACCATATATTTT
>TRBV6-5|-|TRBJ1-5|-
CASSYSYNSNQPQHF
TGTGCCAGCAGTTACTCTTATAATAGCAATCAGCCCCAGCATTTT
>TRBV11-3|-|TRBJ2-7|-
CASSLVYYEQYF
TGTGCCAGCAGCTTAGTATACTACGAGCAGTACTTC
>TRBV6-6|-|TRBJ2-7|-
CASSYAGQNYEQYF
TGTGCCAGCAGTTACGCAGGGCAGAACTACGAGCAGTACTTC